The 30 T cell receptor beta chains reported below all come from one sample, sequenced in a study of monozygotic twins with cystic fibrosis. The assay was immunoSEQ multiplex PCR, and TCRdb's table has in-frame clones only and misses some. The sample carries tens of thousands of clones, approximately 97% recorded once. Material: blood. Receptor source: a girl aged 2 to 10 with cystic fibrosis.

The chain links TRBV28 to TRBJ2-3; possibly TRBD1 or TRBD2 for D (5 bases each). V lost 6 bases, J lost 4 bases, and 17 bases lay in between. This CDR3 is 15 amino acids long. CDR1 is MDHEN, CDR2 SYDVKM, per germline. CDR3: CASRKLGARADTQYF. Written as DNA, the CDR3 is TGTGCCAGCAGAAAACTAGGGGCCCGGGCAGATACGCAGTATTTT.

The V and J genes are TRBV19 and TRBJ2-7, with 7 positions matching TRBD2. Germline CDR1 is LNHDA and CDR2 is SQIVND (reference sequence). The CDR3 contains 15 residues. V dropped 3 bases and J dropped 4; count of bases not matched to a gene: 9. CDR3 residues: CASSMGGSLMYEQYF. In DNA form, the CDR3 reads TGTGCCAGTAGTATGGGCGGGAGCCTGATGTACGAGCAGTACTTC.

This chain joins TRBV14 and TRBJ2-7; D might be TRBD1 (6 bases). Germline lookup yields CDR1 SGHDN and CDR2 FVKESK. The CDR3 totals 15 residues. The ends were cut back, 1 base at V and 5 bases at J, with 15 bases in the middle. CDR3: CASSQALAGVHEQYF. In DNA form, the CDR3 reads TGTGCCAGCAGCCAAGCCCTGGCAGGGGTGCACGAGCAGTACTTC.

V is TRBV5-4 and J is TRBJ2-3, with D uncertain. Germline V CDR1 and CDR2: SGHNT, YYREEE (reference sequence). V shed 4 bases and J shed 6 bases, with 21 bases lying between them. The length of the CDR3 is 16 residues. DNA for the CDR3: TGTGCCAGCAGCACTTCGATATATCAGTCCGCCGATACGCAGTATTTT. It encodes CASSTSIYQSADTQYF.

The chain joins TRBV30 to TRBJ1-1; no clear D. The V end lost 3 bases, the J end lost 4 bases, and 9 bases lay between the germline ends. CDR3 length: 12 amino acids. CDR1 and CDR2 from the germline V gene are GTSNPN and SVGIG (reference sequence). This CDR3 is CAWSSYSTEAFF. The DNA for the CDR3 is TGTGCCTGGAGCTCTTATAGCACTGAAGCTTTCTTT.

The chain uses TRBV11-1 and TRBJ1-1, with D hard to call. The CDR3 contains 10 residues. Germline assignment: CDR1 SGHAT and CDR2 FQDESV (reference sequence). Trimming removed 5 bases from V and 4 bases from J, with 2 bases in between. The CDR3 loop reads CASSGTEAFF. The CDR3 coding sequence is TGTGCCAGCAGCGGCACTGAAGCTTTCTTT.

The J gene is TRBJ2-2, the V gene TRBV10-3; 7 bases are a match to TRBD2. The CDR3 covers 14 residues. Unmatched junction bases numbered 6, after V lost 6 bases and J lost 5 bases. Germline V CDR1 and CDR2: ENHRY, SYGVKD. CDR3 nucleotides: TGTGCCATCAGCCTGGGAGGGGAAACCGGGGAGCTGTTTTTT. Encoded protein: CAISLGGETGELFF.

The chain is built from TRBV10-1 and TRBJ2-4; D gene uncertain. The CDR3 has 10 residues. Trimming removed 6 bases from V and 6 bases from J, with 3 bases in between. Germline CDR1 WNHNN, CDR2 SYGVQD (reference sequence). CDR3 nucleotide sequence: TGCGCCAGCAGAAGAAACATTCAGTACTTC. It is translated as CASRRNIQYF.

The rearrangement links TRBV11-2 to TRBJ2-7, with TRBD1 identical over 8 bases. Trimming cost V 3 bases and J 3 bases; bases outside gene matches: 10. Germline loops: CDR1 SGHAT, CDR2 FQNNGV. This CDR3 has 16 amino acids. The CDR3: CASSLRTGTGYYEQYF. Written as DNA, the CDR3 is TGTGCCAGCAGCTTGCGAACCGGGACAGGTTACTACGAGCAGTACTTC.

The J gene is TRBJ2-1, the V gene TRBV30; D possibly corresponds to TRBD1 (7 bases). The CDR3 is 14 residues long. Trimming took off 3 bases at V and 2 bases at J, with 11 bases between the two ends. Per the germline V gene, CDR1 is GTSNPN and CDR2 is SVGIG (reference sequence). CDR3 sequence: CAWRGGTAYNEQFF. The CDR3 DNA follows: TGTGCCTGGAGAGGCGGGACAGCCTACAATGAGCAGTTCTTC.

This chain uses TRBV7-2 with TRBJ2-7; D unclear. The CDR3 is made up of 14 amino acids. V was clipped by 3 bases and J by 2 bases, with 11 bases between them. CDR1 and CDR2 from the germline V gene are SGHTA and FQGNSA. Here the CDR3 DNA reads TGTGCCAGCAGCTTCTGGGGAAGACCCTACGAGCAGTACTTC. Translation: CASSFWGRPYEQYF.

The J gene is TRBJ1-5, the V gene TRBV19; no definite D call. Germline values: CDR1 LNHDA, CDR2 SQIVND (reference sequence). Trimming stripped 6 bases from V and 4 bases from J, with 7 bases between. This CDR3 comprises 12 residues. The CDR3 protein is CASSARNQPQHF. The CDR3 DNA follows: TGTGCCAGTAGCGCCCGTAATCAGCCCCAGCATTTT.

The chain is built from TRBV2 and TRBJ2-2; tentatively, D is TRBD2 (5 bases). Looked up from germline, CDR1 is SNHLY and CDR2 is FYNNEI. V was trimmed by 7 bases and J by 0 bases, leaving 18 bases between them. The length of the CDR3 is 17 residues. The CDR3: CASTTGRGPANTGELFF. CDR3 nucleotides: TGTGCCAGCACTACGGGCCGGGGTCCTGCGAACACCGGGGAGCTGTTTTTT.

This chain joins TRBV2 and TRBJ1-3, with a possible D match to TRBD1 (6 bases). The CDR3 sequence is 14 residues long. Trimming took off 11 bases at V and 2 bases at J, with 16 bases between the two ends. Germline V gives CDR1 SNHLY, CDR2 FYNNEI. The CDR3 here is CAFNRGGTGNTIYF. The CDR3 coding sequence is TGTGCCTTCAACCGAGGGGGTACTGGAAACACCATATATTTT.

This chain connects TRBV30 to TRBJ2-1; D remains unclear. The length of the CDR3 is 14 residues. V was clipped by 1 base and J by 10 bases, with 17 bases between them. Germline assignment: CDR1 GTSNPN and CDR2 SVGIG (reference sequence). The CDR3 loop is CAWSATIRLGEQFF. The CDR3 DNA is TGTGCCTGGAGTGCCACTATCCGCCTGGGAGAGCAGTTCTTC.

The chain employs TRBV29-1 and TRBJ2-1, with 8 bases lining up with TRBD2. The germline gives CDR1 SQVTM, CDR2 ANQGSEA. The CDR3 extends over 15 amino acids. After removal of 5 bases from V and 5 bases from J, the junction contained 11 bases not matched to a gene. CDR3 in amino acids: CSVPDPGLGNNEQFF. In DNA form, the CDR3 reads TGCAGCGTTCCAGACCCGGGACTAGGAAACAATGAGCAGTTCTTC.

This clone was observed a single time. V and J are TRBV28 and TRBJ2-5; 8 bases fit TRBD1. J gave up 7 bases and V 6 bases, and 10 bases lay outside the gene matches. The CDR3 has 14 residues. The germline gives CDR1 MDHEN, CDR2 SYDVKM. The CDR3 sequence is CASSQPYRGVTQYF. The CDR3 DNA is TGTGCCAGCAGCCAACCCTACAGGGGGGTGACCCAGTACTTC.

The CDR3 loop is CASSSRGPAGGYNEQFF. Written as DNA, the CDR3 is TGTGCCAGCAGCTCCCGAGGGCCAGCGGGAGGATACAATGAGCAGTTCTTC. The V call is TRBV9, the J call TRBJ2-1; 9 bases line up with TRBD2. This CDR3 spans 17 amino acids. The germline CDR1 and CDR2 sequences are SGDLS and YYNGEE. Losses at the gene ends were 4 bases for V and 4 bases for J; bases not matched to a gene: 12. The complete variable domain, with remaining parts taken from reference TRBV9 and TRBJ2-1, reads DSGVTQTPKHLITATGQRVTLRCSPRSGDLSVYWYQQSLDQGLQFLIQYYNGEERAKGNILERFSAQQFPDLHSELNLSSLELGDSALYFCASSSRGPAGGYNEQFFGPGTRLTVL.

The chain has TRBV19 and TRBJ2-7; D possibly corresponds to TRBD1 (7 bases). The V end lost 5 bases, the J end lost 4 bases, and 24 bases lay between the germline ends. The CDR3 loop spans 17 amino acids. Germline CDR1 LNHDA, CDR2 SQIVND (reference sequence). CDR3 coding DNA: TGTGCCAGTAGTGCCTTGGTACAGGGGAAGCGGGCGTACGAGCAGTACTTC. It specifies CASSALVQGKRAYEQYF.

The gene calls are TRBV2 and TRBJ1-2; D unresolved. This CDR3 contains 12 residues. Germline values: CDR1 SNHLY, CDR2 FYNNEI. Trimming removed 4 bases at V and 4 bases at J, with 7 bases between. The CDR3 bases are TGTGCCAGCAGTGGGGGAAGCTATGGCTACACCTTC. Amino acid sequence: CASSGGSYGYTF.

This chain joins TRBV6-5 and TRBJ2-7; D unclear. Per the germline V gene, CDR1 is MNHEY and CDR2 is SVGAGI. V was cut by 0 bases and J by 4 bases, with 10 bases left in between. The CDR3 runs to 14 residues. CDR3 in DNA: TGTGCCAGCAGTTACTCGAAAGTTGGATACGAGCAGTACTTC. Its protein product is CASSYSKVGYEQYF.

V usage is TRBV30 and J usage is TRBJ2-6, with D unresolved. V was trimmed by 4 bases and J by 1 base, leaving 14 bases between them. In germline, CDR1 is GTSNPN, CDR2 SVGIG (reference sequence). The CDR3 runs to 16 residues. The CDR3 region has the DNA TGTGCCTGGACCCACCGTAGGCCTTCTGGGGCCAACGTCCTGACTTTC. It yields the protein CAWTHRRPSGANVLTF.

The rearrangement uses TRBV7-2 and TRBJ1-2; D ambiguous. The germline gives CDR1 SGHTA, CDR2 FQGNSA. The CDR3 totals 14 residues. Trimming left V 1 base short and J 8 bases short, with 14 bases between. CDR3 protein: CASSLDVGIFGYTF. In DNA form, the CDR3 reads TGTGCCAGCAGCTTAGACGTCGGGATTTTCGGCTACACCTTC.

The V and J genes are TRBV7-9 and TRBJ2-2; TRBD2 agrees at 11 bases. Trimming removed 4 bases from V and 4 bases from J; junction bases left unmatched: 2. The CDR3 has 15 amino acids. Germline V gene lookup returns CDR1 SEHNR and CDR2 FQNEAQ (reference sequence). In DNA form, the CDR3 reads TGTGCCAGCAGCTCACTAGCGGGAGTCACCGGGGAGCTGTTTTTT. Translation gives CASSSLAGVTGELFF.

This rearrangement joins TRBV15 to TRBJ1-2; the D gene is possibly TRBD1 (5 bases). The CDR3 consists of 14 residues. V lost 5 bases and J lost 6, with 16 bases in between. Germline CDR1 reads LNHNV; CDR2 reads YYDKDF (reference sequence). CDR3 loop: CATSPRLEGDGYTF. CDR3 DNA sequence: TGTGCCACCAGCCCCCGTCTGGAAGGGGATGGCTACACCTTC.

V and J are TRBV5-1 and TRBJ2-1; D possibly corresponds to TRBD1 (5 bases). Germline-derived CDR1 and CDR2 are SGHRS and YFSETQ. The CDR3 sequence is 16 residues long. V lost 5 bases and J lost 0, with 15 bases in between. The CDR3 spells CASRRTDRSSYNEQFF. CDR3 nucleotide sequence: TGCGCCAGCAGGAGAACAGACAGAAGCTCCTACAATGAGCAGTTCTTC.

The J gene is TRBJ2-1, the V gene TRBV6-5, with no clear D. V was trimmed by 0 bases and J by 7 bases, leaving 7 bases between them. Germline CDR1 and CDR2: MNHEY and SVGAGI. The CDR3 is 13 residues long. The CDR3 sequence: CASSYSGQNEQFF. In nucleotides, the CDR3 is TGTGCCAGCAGTTACTCCGGCCAGAATGAGCAGTTCTTC.

The sample holds one count of this clone. The J gene is TRBJ2-5, the V gene TRBV7-9, with D perhaps matching TRBD2 (6 bases). The length of the CDR3 is 18 residues. Trimming pared 5 bases from V and 3 bases from J, leaving 25 bases between. Germline CDR1 SEHNR, CDR2 FQNEAQ (reference sequence). CDR3 sequence (DNA): TGTGCCAGCAGCCGAGCCCTTCTTACCGGGACTCGGGAAGAGACCCAGTACTTC. Protein sequence: CASSRALLTGTREETQYF.

The chain recombines TRBV9 with TRBJ1-1; TRBD1 matches at 10 bases. Trimming took 3 bases from V and 7 from J; bases not matched to a gene: 6. The germline V gene has CDR1 SGDLS and CDR2 YYNGEE. CDR3 length: 14 residues. The CDR3 loop reads CASSASGQGLEAFF. DNA for the CDR3: TGTGCCAGCAGCGCCTCGGGACAGGGGCTTGAAGCTTTCTTT.

This chain uses TRBV19 with TRBJ2-1; TRBD1 is a possible D gene (6 bases). The CDR3 has 14 amino acids. Germline CDR1 LNHDA, CDR2 SQIVND (reference sequence). The ends were cut back, 4 bases at V and 3 bases at J, with 10 bases in the middle. The CDR3 reads CASSKGQSYNEQFF. CDR3 bases: TGTGCCAGTAGTAAGGGACAAAGCTACAATGAGCAGTTCTTC.